The sample holds a few counts of the clone carrying this TCR beta chain. This sample was taken from a study of blood T cell repertoires in COVID-19. Study overall: Some COVID-19 samples were acute and others convalescent; all came from the United States, Italy and Spain. From T cells, B-cell-depleted T cells, or PBMCs came the material, which was cDNA or gDNA.

Original processing methods: It was from reference gene primer amplification that nucleated cell counts were estimated. Sequencing used immunoSEQ multiplex PCR; TCRdb keeps in-frame clones, though not all of them. The V and J calls and clone size are taken from that table; D and trimming were inferred from the DNA. The sample lists approximately 130,000 clones; over 75% were seen once. The CDR3 sequence is 16 residues long. J lost 0 bases, V lost 0 bases, and 1 base had no gene match. Germline CDR1 and CDR2: LGHNA and YSLEER. Input material: peripheral blood. The sequence derives from a man aged 60 to 75 with acute or convalescent COVID-19. V is TRBV4-3 and J is TRBJ2-1; 8 positions agree with TRBD2. The CDR3 sequence: CASSQDSGTSYNEQFF. In DNA form, the CDR3 reads TGCGCCAGCAGCCAAGATAGCGGGACCTCCTACAATGAGCAGTTCTTC.